This T cell receptor (beta chain) was retrieved from a study of T cells in Graves' hyperthyroidism and ophthalmopathy. Amplification of TCR beta CDR3 regions was performed using RNA transcripts as template. During a first-round RT-PCR of the TCR CDR3, the HTBI primer set was used. MiXCR was run by TCRdb on the multiplex PCR reads, yielding one entry per CDR3 protein. Seen here are hundreds of thousands of distinct CDR3 sequences, around a third observed once, and the top ten hold around 30%. Germline lookup yields CDR1 DFQATT and CDR2 SNEGSKA (reference sequence). Trimming took 6 bases from V and 8 from J, leaving 4 bases between them. There are 8 residues in the CDR3. In its sample, this clonotype was seen many times.

Sequenced sample: blood. The V call is TRBV20-1, the J call TRBJ1-2, with no clear D. The clonotype was recovered from a woman aged 35 to 49 with Graves' hyperthyroidism. The CDR3 DNA follows: TGCAGTGCAGGGGGCTACACCTTC. This sequence encodes CSAGGYTF.